Here is one T cell receptor (beta chain) with its context. What it binds is not known. Germline V gives CDR1 SQVTM, CDR2 ANQGSEA. V lost 2 bases to trimming and J lost 8 bases, with 3 bases between them. CDR3 size: 9 residues. This specimen comes from a study of beta chain features in type 1 diabetes. Findings and caveats of the study: Shorter templates might be favored by PCR, equally in patients and controls. Moderately but significantly shorter TCRB CDR3s were found in Type 1 diabetes patients in all four CD4+ subsets.

It was one heparinised blood draw, averaging about 116 mL, that each donor gave. Expressed TCRB transcripts got sequenced, as all isolated RNA was reverse transcribed. TCRdb's copy holds only in-frame clones and misses some; the assay was immunoSEQ multiplex PCR. The sample consists of around 30,000 clones, less than 65% of them appearing once. The chain recombines TRBV29-1 with TRBJ1-2, with D hard to call. The source is a woman in her 30s with type 1 diabetes. The specimen sequenced was Tregs from blood. The CDR3 DNA follows: TGCAGCGTTGAATCGGGCTACACCTTC. Encoded protein: CSVESGYTF.